This T cell receptor beta chain appears in the sequencing data of a study of shared clonotypes between healthy human individuals. Sequencing was performed with immunoSEQ multiplex PCR; in TCRdb, only in-frame clones are kept and a portion is missing. The sample consists of more than 2,000,000 clones, 85% to 95% of them appearing once. The sample was naive CD4+ T cells from PBMCs. Subset denoted: CD45RA+ positively selected. The clonotype originates from a young man in good health. Some clones in this sample may be carry-over from other donors' samples.

In nucleotides, the CDR3 is TGTGCCAGCAGCTTAACCGGGACCCCCTACGAGCAGTACTTC. Its translation: CASSLTGTPYEQYF. The chain links TRBV7-2 to TRBJ2-7, with D possibly called TRBD1 or TRBD2 (5 bases each). Germline V lookup: CDR1 SGHTA, CDR2 FQGNSA. The CDR3 has 14 amino acids. Trimming removed 2 bases from V and 2 bases from J, with 10 bases in between.